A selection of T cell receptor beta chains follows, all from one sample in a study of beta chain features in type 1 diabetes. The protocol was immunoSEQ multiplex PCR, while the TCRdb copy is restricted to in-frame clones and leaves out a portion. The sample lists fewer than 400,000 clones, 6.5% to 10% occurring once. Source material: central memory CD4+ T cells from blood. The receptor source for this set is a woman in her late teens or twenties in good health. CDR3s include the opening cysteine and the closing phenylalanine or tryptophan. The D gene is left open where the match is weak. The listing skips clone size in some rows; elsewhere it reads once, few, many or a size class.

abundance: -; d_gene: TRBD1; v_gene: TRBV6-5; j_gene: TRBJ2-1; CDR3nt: TGTGCCAGCAGTCCTCAGACAGGGTCCTACAATGAGCAGTTCTTC; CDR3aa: CASSPQTGSYNEQFF
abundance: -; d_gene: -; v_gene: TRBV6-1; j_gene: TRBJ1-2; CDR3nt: TGTGCCAGCAGTGAACGCTATGGCTACACCTTC; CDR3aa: CASSERYGYTF
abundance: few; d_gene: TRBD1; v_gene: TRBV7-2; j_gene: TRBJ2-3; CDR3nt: TGTGCCAGCAGCCTACAGGGGGTTAGGACAGATACGCAGTATTTT; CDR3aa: CASSLQGVRTDTQYF
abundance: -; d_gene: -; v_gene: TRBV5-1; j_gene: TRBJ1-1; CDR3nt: TGCGCCAGCAGCCATAGCGCAGCCATGAACACTGAAGCTTTCTTT; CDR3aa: CASSHSAAMNTEAFF
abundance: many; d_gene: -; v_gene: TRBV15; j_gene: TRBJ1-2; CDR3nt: TGTGCCACCAGCAGGGAGATTAACTATGGCTACACCTTC; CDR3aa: CATSREINYGYTF
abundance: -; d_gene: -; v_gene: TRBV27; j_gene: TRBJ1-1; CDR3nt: TGTGCCAGCAGTAGGGGGGGGACCACTGAAGCTTTCTTT; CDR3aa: CASSRGGTTEAFF
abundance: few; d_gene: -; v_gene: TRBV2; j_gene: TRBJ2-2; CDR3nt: TGTGCCAGCAGTGAAGGTCTTCTCGGGTCCGGGGAGCTGTTTTTT; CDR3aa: CASSEGLLGSGELFF
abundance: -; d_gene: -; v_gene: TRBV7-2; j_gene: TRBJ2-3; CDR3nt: TGTGCCAGCAGCTCCGGACTTAACACAGATACGCAGTATTTT; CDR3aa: CASSSGLNTDTQYF
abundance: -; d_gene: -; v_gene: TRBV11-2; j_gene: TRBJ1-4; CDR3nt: TGTGCCAGCAGCGGGACAGAAAAACTGTTTTTT; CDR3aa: CASSGTEKLFF
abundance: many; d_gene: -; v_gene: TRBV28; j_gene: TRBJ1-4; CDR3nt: TGTGCCAGCAGACAGGGTATCGGGTATGAAAAACTGTTTTTT; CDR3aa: CASRQGIGYEKLFF
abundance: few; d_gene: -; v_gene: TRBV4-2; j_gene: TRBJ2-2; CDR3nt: TGTGCCAGCAGCACACAAACTAGCCCGAACACCGGGGAGCTGTTTTTT; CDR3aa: CASSTQTSPNTGELFF
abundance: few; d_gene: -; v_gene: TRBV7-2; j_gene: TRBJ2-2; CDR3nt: TGTGCCAGCAGCGCTCATGGATCAGGGAACACCGGGGAGCTGTTTTTT; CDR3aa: CASSAHGSGNTGELFF
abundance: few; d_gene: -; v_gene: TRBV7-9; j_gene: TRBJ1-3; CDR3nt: TGTGCCAGCAGCTTAGAGGGCGGAAACACCATATATTTT; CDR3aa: CASSLEGGNTIYF
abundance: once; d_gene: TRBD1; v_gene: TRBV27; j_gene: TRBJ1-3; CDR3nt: TGTGCCAGCAGCCAGACAGGGGTCGGAAACACCATATATTTT; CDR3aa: CASSQTGVGNTIYF
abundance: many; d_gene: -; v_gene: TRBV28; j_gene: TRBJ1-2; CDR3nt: TGTGCCAGCAGTGACGAGGTCTATGGCTACACCTTC; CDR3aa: CASSDEVYGYTF
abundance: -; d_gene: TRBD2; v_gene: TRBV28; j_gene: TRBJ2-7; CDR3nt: TGTGCCAGCACTAGCGGGTCATCCTACGAGCAGTACTTC; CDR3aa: CASTSGSSYEQYF
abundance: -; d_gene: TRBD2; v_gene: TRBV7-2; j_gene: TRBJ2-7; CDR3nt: TGTGCCAGCAGTACTAGCGGGGGATCCTACGAGCAGTACTTC; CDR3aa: CASSTSGGSYEQYF
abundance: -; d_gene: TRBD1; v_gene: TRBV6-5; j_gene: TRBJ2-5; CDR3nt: TGTGCCAGCAGTTACCCAGGGGGCAAGGGGGAGACCCAGTACTTC; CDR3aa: CASSYPGGKGETQYF
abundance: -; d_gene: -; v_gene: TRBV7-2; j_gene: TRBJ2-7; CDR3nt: TGTGCCAGCAGCTTAGCCCATGGGGGCTACTACGAGCAGTACTTC; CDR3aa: CASSLAHGGYYEQYF
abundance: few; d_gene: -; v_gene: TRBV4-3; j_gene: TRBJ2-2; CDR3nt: TGCGCCAGCAGCCAAGCCCCGGGGGGACATAAATCCCCGGGGGAGCTGTTTTTT; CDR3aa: CASSQAPGGHKSPGELFF
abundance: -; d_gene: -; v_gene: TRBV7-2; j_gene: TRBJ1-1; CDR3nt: TGTGCCAGCAGCCGCCAGGCGTTGGCTTCCGTTTTGAACACTGAAGCTTTCTTT; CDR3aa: CASSRQALASVLNTEAFF
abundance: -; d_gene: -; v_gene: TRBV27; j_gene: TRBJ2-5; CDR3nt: TGTGCCAGCAGTTTGTTAAGGACAGGAGGGCAAGAGACCCAGTACTTC; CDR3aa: CASSLLRTGGQETQYF
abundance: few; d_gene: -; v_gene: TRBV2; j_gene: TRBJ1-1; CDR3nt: TGTGCCAGCAGTATTCGTCACATGAACACTGAAGCTTTCTTT; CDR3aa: CASSIRHMNTEAFF
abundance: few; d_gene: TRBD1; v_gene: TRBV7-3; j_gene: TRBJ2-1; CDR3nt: TGTGCCAGCAGCTTAGACCCCCCGGGACAGACCTACAATGAGCAGTTCTTC; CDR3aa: CASSLDPPGQTYNEQFF
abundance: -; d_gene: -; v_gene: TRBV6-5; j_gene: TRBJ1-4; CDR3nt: TGTGCCAGCAGAATTACAGGGACTCGTGAAAAACTGTTTTTT; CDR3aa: CASRITGTREKLFF
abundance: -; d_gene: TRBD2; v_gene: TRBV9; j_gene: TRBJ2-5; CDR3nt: TGTGCCAGCAGCGTAACTGGACTAGCGGGACAAGAGACCCAGTACTTC; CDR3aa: CASSVTGLAGQETQYF
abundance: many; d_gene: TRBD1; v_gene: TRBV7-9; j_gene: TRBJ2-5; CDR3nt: TGTGCCAGCAGCCCGGACAGGGGGCCTCAAGAGACCCAGTACTTC; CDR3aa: CASSPDRGPQETQYF
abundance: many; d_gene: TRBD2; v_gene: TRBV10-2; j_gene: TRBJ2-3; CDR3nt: TGCGCCAGCTACGGCACGGGAGGACAAGATACGCAGTATTTT; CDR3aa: CASYGTGGQDTQYF
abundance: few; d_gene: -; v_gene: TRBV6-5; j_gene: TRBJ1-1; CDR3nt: TGTGCCAGCAGTTACTCGACTTCGGGGAGGGGGGAAGCTTTCTTT; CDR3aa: CASSYSTSGRGEAFF
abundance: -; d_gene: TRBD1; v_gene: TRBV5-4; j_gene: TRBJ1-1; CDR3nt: TGTGCCAGCAGCTTTCGTCAGGGGGCGCCCACTGAAGCTTTCTTT; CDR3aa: CASSFRQGAPTEAFF
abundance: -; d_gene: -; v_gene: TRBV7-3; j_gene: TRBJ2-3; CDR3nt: TGTGCCAGCAGCTTAAGCCCGGATCGTACAGATACGCAGTATTTT; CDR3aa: CASSLSPDRTDTQYF
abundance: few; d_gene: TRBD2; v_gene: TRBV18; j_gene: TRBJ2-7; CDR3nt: TGTGCCAGCTCACCCGGGGAGGGGAACGAGCAGTACTTC; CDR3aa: CASSPGEGNEQYF
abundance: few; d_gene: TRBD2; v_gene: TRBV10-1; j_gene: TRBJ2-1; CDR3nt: TGCGCCAGCACTAGCGGCGGTTACAATGAGCAGTTCTTC; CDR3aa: CASTSGGYNEQFF
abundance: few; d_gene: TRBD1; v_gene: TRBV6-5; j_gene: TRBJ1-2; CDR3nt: TGTGCCAGCAGAAGACAGGGGAAAGGTGGCTACACCTTC; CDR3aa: CASRRQGKGGYTF
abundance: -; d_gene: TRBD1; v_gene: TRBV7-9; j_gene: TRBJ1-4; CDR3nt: TGTGCCAGCAGCAGAGGACAGGGGATAAATGAAAAACTGTTTTTT; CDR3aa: CASSRGQGINEKLFF
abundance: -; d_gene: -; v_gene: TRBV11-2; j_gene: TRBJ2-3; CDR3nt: TGTGCCAGCAGCTTAGATCCGGGACCGAATACGCAGTATTTT; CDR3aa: CASSLDPGPNTQYF
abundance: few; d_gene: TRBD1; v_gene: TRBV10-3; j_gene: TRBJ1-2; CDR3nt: TGTGCCATCAGTGAGATAAGGACAGGCCTTAACTATGGCTACACCTTC; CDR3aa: CAISEIRTGLNYGYTF
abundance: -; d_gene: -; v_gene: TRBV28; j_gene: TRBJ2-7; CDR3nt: TGTGCCAGCAGATCCCTTCTTGGACAGTCGTCCTACGAGCAGTACTTC; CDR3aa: CASRSLLGQSSYEQYF
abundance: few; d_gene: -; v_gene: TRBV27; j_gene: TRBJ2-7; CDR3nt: TGTGCCAGCAGTGTAAACAGTTTGGGAGCTCAGTACTTC; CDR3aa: CASSVNSLGAQYF
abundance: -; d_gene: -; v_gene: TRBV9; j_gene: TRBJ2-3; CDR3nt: TGTGCCAGCAGCGTGGGGCGCGAGCCCAGGGCAGATACGCAGTATTTT; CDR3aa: CASSVGREPRADTQYF
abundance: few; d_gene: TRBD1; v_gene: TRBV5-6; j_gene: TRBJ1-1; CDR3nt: TGTGCCAGCAGCCTCCCGGGACAGGGAAACACTGAAGCTTTCTTT; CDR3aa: CASSLPGQGNTEAFF